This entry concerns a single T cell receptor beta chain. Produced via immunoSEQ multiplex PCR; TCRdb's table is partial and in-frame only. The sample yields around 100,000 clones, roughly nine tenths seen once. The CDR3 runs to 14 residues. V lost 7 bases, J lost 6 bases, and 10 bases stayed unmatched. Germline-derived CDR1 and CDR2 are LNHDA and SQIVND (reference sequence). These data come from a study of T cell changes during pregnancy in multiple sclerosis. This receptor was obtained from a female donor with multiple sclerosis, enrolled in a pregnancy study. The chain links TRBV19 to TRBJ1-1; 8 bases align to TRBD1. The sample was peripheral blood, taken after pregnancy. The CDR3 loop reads CASTADRGSSEAFF. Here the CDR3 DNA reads TGTGCCAGTACCGCCGACAGGGGCAGCTCTGAAGCTTTCTTT.